This passage covers 13 T cell receptor beta chains from one sample sequenced in a study of beta chain features in type 1 diabetes. Expressed TCRB transcripts were sequenced because the entire RNA isolate underwent reverse transcription. Sequencing used immunoSEQ multiplex PCR; TCRdb keeps in-frame clones, though not all of them. This table holds 900,000 or so clones, under 20% found once. The sequenced sample was naive CD4+ T cells from blood. The receptors come from a woman under 30 in good health.

The rearrangement uses TRBV28 and TRBJ1-2; D remains ambiguous. The CDR3 contains 12 residues. CDR1 and CDR2 from the germline V gene are MDHEN and SYDVKM. Trimming stripped 6 bases from V and 4 bases from J, with 9 bases between. The CDR3 is CASSPASYGYTF. The CDR3, as DNA: TGTGCCAGCAGCCCAGCGAGCTATGGCTACACCTTC.

The chain recombines TRBV27 with TRBJ2-3; D not resolved. CDR3 size: 15 residues. Trimming shortened V by 8 bases and J by 5 bases, and 20 bases separated the two germline ends. Germline loops: CDR1 MNHEY, CDR2 SMNVEV (reference sequence). CDR3 residues: CASAPHSSIGDTQYF. The CDR3 DNA follows: TGTGCCAGCGCGCCGCACAGCTCAATCGGAGATACGCAGTATTTT.

The chain combines TRBV6-6 with TRBJ2-3; weak D call: TRBD1 (5 bases). In germline, CDR1 is MNHNY, CDR2 SVGAGI (reference sequence). V dropped 2 bases and J dropped 3 bases, with 9 bases sitting between them. CDR3 length: 14 residues. The CDR3 sequence: CASSYGRVTDTQYF. CDR3 nucleotides: TGTGCCAGCAGTTACGGCAGGGTTACAGATACGCAGTATTTT.

This chain links TRBV19 with TRBJ2-5, with D perhaps assigned TRBD1 or TRBD2 (5 bases each). This CDR3 is 12 amino acids long. Trimming removed 3 bases from V and 9 bases from J, with 11 bases in between. Germline assignment: CDR1 LNHDA and CDR2 SQIVND (reference sequence). The CDR3, as DNA: TGTGCCAGTAGTATTAGAGGGGAACCCCAGTACTTC. Its protein product is CASSIRGEPQYF.

The sample holds a few counts of this clone. The gene calls are TRBV11-2 and TRBJ2-1; 7 nucleotides align to TRBD2. CDR1 and CDR2 (germline): SGHAT, FQNNGV. Germline trimming cut 5 bases from V and 9 bases from J; bases unmatched to any gene: 10. The CDR3 sequence is 14 residues long. The CDR3 reads CASSNLRLAGEQFF. The CDR3 coding sequence is TGTGCCAGCAGCAACCTTCGACTAGCCGGTGAGCAGTTCTTC.

The V and J genes are TRBV28 and TRBJ1-2; D might be TRBD1 (6 bases). V lost 6 bases to trimming and J lost 2 bases, with 13 bases between them. The CDR3 runs to 14 residues. Germline CDR1 and CDR2: MDHEN and SYDVKM. This CDR3 is CASRKGTSNYGYTF. Written as DNA, the CDR3 is TGTGCCAGCAGAAAAGGGACATCCAACTATGGCTACACCTTC.

The table lists this clone with a few counts. V gene TRBV10-2 combines with J gene TRBJ2-7; D gene uncertain. This CDR3 has 13 amino acids. V gave up 3 bases and J gave up 3 bases, with 9 bases separating them. Per the germline V gene, CDR1 is WSHSY and CDR2 is SAAADI. Here the CDR3 DNA reads TGCGCCAGCAGTGATAGGCATTTCTACGAGCAGTACTTC. It is translated as CASSDRHFYEQYF.

This clone turned up a few times. This chain uses TRBV5-1 with TRBJ2-5, with TRBD2 as a possible D gene (7 bases). The germline V gene has CDR1 SGHRS and CDR2 YFSETQ. The CDR3 runs 14 residues. V lost 4 bases and J 1 base, leaving 11 bases between the germline ends. Written as DNA, the CDR3 is TGCGCCAGCAGCCGGGGGGCACTCCAAGAGACCCAGTACTTC. It translates to CASSRGALQETQYF.

This clone was observed a handful of times. The chain employs TRBV4-1 and TRBJ1-1, with 10 bases fitting TRBD1. V lost 5 bases to trimming and J lost 2 bases; unmatched junction nucleotides: 5. Germline CDR1 reads MGHRA; CDR2 reads YSYEKL. The CDR3 totals 15 residues. In nucleotides, the CDR3 is TGCGCCAGCAGCTCGACAGGGGGCTTAAACACTGAAGCTTTCTTT. Amino acids: CASSSTGGLNTEAFF.

Notes on this clone: The junction departs from germline at one end; a sequencing error may be responsible. The chain combines TRBV28 with TRBJ2-5; 14 positions agree with TRBD2. The CDR3 covers 13 residues. Looked up from germline, CDR1 is MDHEN and CDR2 is SYDVKM. Written as DNA, the CDR3 is TGTGCCAGCAGTAGCGGGACTAGCGGGAGTATACACTTC. Encoded protein: CASSSGTSGSIHF. The variable domain in full, completed from reference TRBV28 and TRBJ2-5, reads DVKVTQSSRYLVKRTGEKVFLECVQDMDHENMFWYRQDPGLGLRLIYFSYDVKMKEKGDIPEGYSVSREKKERFSLILESASTNQTSMYLCASSSGTSGSIHFGPGTRLLVL.

The J gene is TRBJ1-2, the V gene TRBV6-6; 9 bases map to TRBD1. V was pared by 6 bases and J by 1 base, with 9 bases of the junction left unmatched. CDR1 and CDR2 from the germline V gene are MNHNY and SVGAGI (reference sequence). The CDR3 length is 16 residues. The CDR3 region is CASSRRDRDRNYGYTF. DNA for the CDR3: TGTGCCAGCAGCCGCCGGGACAGGGATCGTAACTATGGCTACACCTTC.

This clone came up a few times. The gene calls are TRBV7-9 and TRBJ2-5, with 8 bases matching TRBD2. V was pared by 2 bases and J by 2 bases, with 4 bases of the junction left unmatched. There are 15 residues in the CDR3. Germline loops: CDR1 SEHNR, CDR2 FQNEAQ (reference sequence). This CDR3 is CASSLSASGQETQYF. CDR3 nucleotides: TGTGCCAGCAGCTTATCGGCTAGCGGGCAAGAGACCCAGTACTTC.

As DNA, the CDR3 is TGTGCCAGCCAAATTTACGAGCAGTACTTC. Protein sequence: CASQIYEQYF. This sequence joins TRBV28 and TRBJ2-7; D is undetermined. The CDR3 is 10 residues long. V gave up 8 bases and J gave up 4 bases, with 6 bases separating them. Germline V gene data show CDR1 as MDHEN and CDR2 as SYDVKM.